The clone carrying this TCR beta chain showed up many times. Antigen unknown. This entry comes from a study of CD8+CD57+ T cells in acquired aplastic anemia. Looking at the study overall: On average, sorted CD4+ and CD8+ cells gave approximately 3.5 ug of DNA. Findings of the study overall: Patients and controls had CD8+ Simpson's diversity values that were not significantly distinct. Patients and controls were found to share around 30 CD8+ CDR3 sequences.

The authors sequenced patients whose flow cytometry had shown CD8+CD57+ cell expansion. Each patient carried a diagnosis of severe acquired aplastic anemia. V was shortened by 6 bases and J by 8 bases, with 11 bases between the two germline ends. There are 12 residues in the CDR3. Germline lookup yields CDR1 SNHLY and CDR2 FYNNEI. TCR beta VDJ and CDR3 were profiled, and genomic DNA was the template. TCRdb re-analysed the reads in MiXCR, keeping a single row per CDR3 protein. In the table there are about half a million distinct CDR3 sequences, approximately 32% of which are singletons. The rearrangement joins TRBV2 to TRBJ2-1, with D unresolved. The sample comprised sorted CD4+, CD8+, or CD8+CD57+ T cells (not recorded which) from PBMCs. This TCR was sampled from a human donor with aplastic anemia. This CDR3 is CASSAGWDEQFF. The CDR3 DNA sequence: TGTGCCAGCAGCGCCGGGTGGGATGAGCAGTTCTTC.